These 10 T cell receptor beta chains share one sample of origin, sequenced in a study of beta chain features in type 1 diabetes. Isolated RNA was reverse transcribed in full, so expressed TCRB transcripts were sequenced. Sequencing was performed with immunoSEQ multiplex PCR; in TCRdb, only in-frame clones are kept and a portion is missing. Here the sample spans about 470,000 clones, 25% to 35% being singletons. The specimen was naive CD4+ T cells from blood. The receptors were sampled from a man aged 18 to 35 in good health.

The gene calls are TRBV7-9 and TRBJ1-4; D is ambiguous. The CDR3 runs 14 residues. The V end lost 5 bases, the J end lost 6 bases, and 13 bases lay between the germline ends. Germline assignment: CDR1 SEHNR and CDR2 FQNEAQ (reference sequence). The CDR3 here is CASSTPREDEKLFF. CDR3 DNA: TGTGCCAGCAGCACCCCGAGGGAGGATGAAAAACTGTTTTTT.

This clone was counted a few times. This sample includes further DNA sequences coding for the same CDR3. CDR3 residues: CAWALGGQPQHF. CDR3 sequence (DNA): TGTGCCTGGGCACTCGGGGGGCAGCCCCAGCATTTT. The V call is TRBV30, the J call TRBJ1-5; perhaps TRBD1 as D (5 bases). The CDR3 is made up of 12 amino acids. Trimming removed 5 bases at V and 7 bases at J, with 12 bases between. Germline CDR1 and CDR2: GTSNPN and SVGIG (reference sequence).

This clone was counted a few times. CDR3 DNA: TGTGCCAGCAGCCTGACTAGCGGGATTCTCACAGATACGCAGTATTTT. This sequence encodes CASSLTSGILTDTQYF. The chain joins TRBV7-9 to TRBJ2-3; 11 bases align to TRBD2. Trimming cost V 5 bases and J 2 bases; bases outside gene matches: 6. CDR1 SEHNR and CDR2 FQNEAQ come from the germline V gene (reference sequence). There are 16 residues in the CDR3.

In its sample, this clone was seen a few times. The chain links TRBV30 to TRBJ2-2; 13 bases match TRBD2. The junction had 3 bases not matched to a gene; V was cut back by 2 bases and J by 0 bases. The germline CDR1 and CDR2 sequences are GTSNPN and SVGIG (reference sequence). There are 17 residues in the CDR3. CDR3 protein: CAWSTSGRAPNTGELFF. Written as DNA, the CDR3 is TGTGCCTGGAGTACTAGCGGGAGGGCCCCGAACACCGGGGAGCTGTTTTTT.

The chain has TRBV7-9 and TRBJ2-5; the D gene could be TRBD1 or TRBD2 (6 bases each). Trimming stripped 2 bases from V and 5 bases from J, with 12 bases between. The CDR3 sequence is 14 residues long. Germline values: CDR1 SEHNR, CDR2 FQNEAQ (reference sequence). In DNA, the CDR3 is TGTGCCAGCAGCTTAACGGGGGCGCGGGAGACCCAGTACTTC. This gives the protein CASSLTGARETQYF. Drawing the rest from reference TRBV7-9 and TRBJ2-5, the complete variable domain is DTGVSQNPRHKITKRGQNVTFRCDPISEHNRLYWYRQTLGQGPEFLTYFQNEAQLEKSRLLSDRFSAERPKGSFSTLEIQRTEQGDSAMYLCASSLTGARETQYFGPGTRLLVL.

V and J are TRBV7-2 and TRBJ2-5; weak D call: TRBD2 (6 bases). The germline V gene encodes CDR1 SGHTA and CDR2 FQGNSA. The germline V and J ends were trimmed by 10 bases and 5 bases, with 17 bases remaining between them. The CDR3 has 13 residues. As DNA, the CDR3 is TGTGCCACCTCATCCTCTGGAGGGGAGACCCAGTACTTC. This gives the protein CATSSSGGETQYF.

This clone showed up just a few times. The chain combines TRBV29-1 with TRBJ1-5; D not certain. Germline-derived CDR1 and CDR2 are SQVTM and ANQGSEA. The length of the CDR3 is 10 residues. Trimming took off 4 bases at V and 4 bases at J, with 2 bases between the two ends. The CDR3 sequence is CSVANQPQHF. In DNA, the CDR3 is TGCAGCGTTGCGAATCAGCCCCAGCATTTT.

This rearrangement joins TRBV29-1 to TRBJ2-2; TRBD1 matches at 11 bases. V trimming: 1 base; J trimming: 5 bases; junction bases outside the gene matches: 3. CDR1 and CDR2 from the germline V gene are SQVTM and ANQGSEA. This CDR3 is built from 15 residues. As DNA, the CDR3 is TGCAGCGTTGAAGGGACAGGGGGCACAACCGGGGAGCTGTTTTTT. This translates into CSVEGTGGTTGELFF.

The chain carries TRBV5-1 and TRBJ2-5; TRBD2 aligns across 11 bases. This CDR3 has 15 residues. CDR1 is SGHRS, CDR2 YFSETQ, per germline. Trimming cost V 1 base and J 1 base; bases outside gene matches: 0. The CDR3 is CASSLLAGGQETQYF. CDR3 bases: TGCGCCAGCAGCTTGCTAGCGGGAGGCCAAGAGACCCAGTACTTC.

The chain carries TRBV27 and TRBJ2-3; a possible D gene is TRBD1 (5 bases). Germline V gene sequence: CDR1 MNHEY, CDR2 SMNVEV (reference sequence). V lost 7 bases to trimming and J lost 0 bases, with 17 bases between them. The CDR3 consists of 16 residues. CDR3 sequence reads: CASKSPGHLSTDTQYF. The DNA for the CDR3 is TGTGCCAGCAAGTCCCCTGGACACCTTAGCACAGATACGCAGTATTTT.